The 23 T cell receptor beta chains given below trace back to one sample, sequenced in a study of early T cells in non-severe SARS-CoV-2 infection. From the 5' RACE reads, TCRdb called clonotypes with MiXCR, one entry per CDR3 protein. The data show tens of thousands of distinct CDR3 sequences, with 13% seen just once and roughly 8.7% held by the top ten. The sequenced sample consisted of whole blood. The receptors were gathered from an adult who was a healthcare worker with PCR-confirmed SARS-CoV-2 infection or an uninfected control (not recorded which).

This clonotype was seen repeatedly, ten times or more. The genes are TRBV5-6 and TRBJ2-1; 12 bases fit TRBD2. V shed 4 bases and J 5 bases; nucleotides not matched to a gene: 7. Germline values: CDR1 SGHDT, CDR2 YYEEEE. The CDR3 sequence is 16 residues long. The CDR3 DNA is TGTGCCAGCAGCAAACGGACTAGCGGGAAGAACAATGAGCAGTTCTTC. As protein: CASSKRTSGKNNEQFF.

This clonotype appeared a few times. The chain uses TRBV12-3 or TRBV12-4 and TRBJ2-7; either TRBD1 or TRBD2 may fit D (5 bases each). The CDR3 loop spans 17 amino acids. V gave up 2 bases and J gave up 2 bases, with 19 bases separating them. CDR3 in DNA: TGTGCCAGCAGTTTAAGGGGAGCTGCTATTCGCGCCTACGAGCAGTACTTC. Protein product: CASSLRGAAIRAYEQYF.

This rearrangement joins TRBV29-1 to TRBJ2-6; no firm D call. Germline CDR1 SQVTM, CDR2 ANQGSEA. V shed 4 bases and J shed 1 base, with 5 bases lying between them. The CDR3 runs to 13 residues. The CDR3 reads CSVAASGANVLTF. The CDR3 nucleotides are TGCAGCGTTGCGGCTTCTGGGGCCAACGTCCTGACTTTC.

The CDR3 here is CASSLGDSYLSYEQYF. In DNA form, the CDR3 reads TGCGCCAGCAGCTTGGGCGACAGTTACCTCTCCTACGAGCAGTACTTC. The chain links TRBV5-1 to TRBJ2-7; TRBD1 is a possible D gene (5 bases). This CDR3 has 16 amino acids. From germline, CDR1 is SGHRS and CDR2 YFSETQ. Trimming removed 0 bases at V and 0 bases at J, with 13 bases between.

This clonotype was recorded a few times. J is TRBJ2-6 and V is TRBV7-9; D is possibly TRBD2 (6 bases). V lost 5 bases and J lost 2, with 10 bases in between. The V gene's germline CDR1 is SEHNR and CDR2 FQNEAQ (reference sequence). The CDR3 spans 15 residues. As DNA, the CDR3 is TGTGCCAGCAGCCTCCGGGAGCCTGGGGCCAACGTCCTGACTTTC. Residues: CASSLREPGANVLTF.

The chain has TRBV7-2 and TRBJ2-1; tentative D call: TRBD2 (6 bases). The CDR3 consists of 15 residues. CDR1 is SGHTA, CDR2 FQGNSA, per germline. The V gene lost 4 bases and the J gene lost 11 bases, with 21 bases spanning the gap. The CDR3 region has the DNA TGTGCCAGCAGCTCGATTTACCGGGACTCCAAGCAGCAGTTCTTC. Translation gives CASSSIYRDSKQQFF.

This clonotype came up a few times. This sequence joins TRBV10-3 and TRBJ2-7; TRBD1 matches at 9 bases. Germline loops: CDR1 ENHRY, CDR2 SYGVKD. This CDR3 comprises 14 residues. The V and J ends lost 4 bases and 3 bases, in that order; junction bases with no gene match: 4. The DNA of the CDR3 is TGTGCCATCAGTGGGGGGACAGGGTACTACGAGCAGTACTTC. It specifies CAISGGTGYYEQYF.

This clonotype was recorded at least ten times. CDR3: CASRPDRAGNTIYF. DNA of the CDR3: TGTGCCAGCAGGCCGGACAGGGCTGGAAACACCATATATTTT. This chain connects TRBV12-3 or TRBV12-4 to TRBJ1-3; 8 bases are shared with TRBD1. This CDR3 has 14 residues. The junction had 3 bases not matched to a gene; V was cut back by 6 bases and J by 2 bases.

This chain connects TRBV27 to TRBJ2-7; no reliable D call. Germline CDR1 and CDR2: MNHEY and SMNVEV (reference sequence). The CDR3 runs to 11 residues. Trimming took 4 bases from V and 4 from J, leaving 5 bases between them. The CDR3 here is CASSSRYEQYF. In DNA, the CDR3 is TGTGCCAGCAGTTCCCGGTACGAGCAGTACTTC.

The chain recombines TRBV20-1 with TRBJ2-1; 8 bases are a match to TRBD1. The CDR3 consists of 12 residues. Germline CDR1 is DFQATT and CDR2 is SNEGSKA (reference sequence). The V gene end was trimmed by 6 bases and the J gene end by 8 bases; junction bases not matched to a gene: 6. Here the CDR3 reads CSAWTGRDEQFF. The DNA for the CDR3 is TGCAGTGCATGGACAGGGCGGGATGAGCAGTTCTTC.

This clonotype occurred many times. The chain recombines TRBV6-2 or TRBV6-3 with TRBJ2-4; 9 bases are shared with TRBD1. V gave up 6 bases and J gave up 1 base; unmatched junction bases: 13. CDR1 and CDR2 (germline): MNHEY, SVGEGT. This CDR3 region has 18 residues. The CDR3 DNA follows: TGTGCCAGCAGACAACCGGGACAGGGATGGAGGGCCAAAAACATTCAGTACTTC. As protein: CASRQPGQGWRAKNIQYF.

CDR3 sequence reads: CSATTRTGGTYEQYF. The CDR3 nucleotides are TGCAGTGCTACGACCAGGACAGGGGGAACCTACGAGCAGTACTTC. The genes are TRBV20-1 and TRBJ2-7; 10 bases line up with TRBD1. The CDR3 loop spans 15 amino acids. CDR1 and CDR2 from the germline V gene are DFQATT and SNEGSKA (reference sequence). The trim removed 4 bases at V and 2 bases at J, leaving 8 bases unmatched.

The table lists this clonotype with a few counts. The rearrangement uses TRBV6-6 and TRBJ1-5; D perhaps matches TRBD1 (5 bases). This CDR3 contains 14 residues. The V and J ends lost 5 bases and 0 bases respectively, with 8 bases between them. Per germline, CDR1 MNHNY and CDR2 SVGAGI (reference sequence). The CDR3 loop is CASSPDTSNQPQHF. The CDR3 coding sequence is TGTGCCAGCAGTCCGGACACTAGCAATCAGCCCCAGCATTTT.

This clonotype showed up just a few times. This sequence joins TRBV18 and TRBJ2-5; 12 bases agree with TRBD1. J lost 1 base, V lost 3 bases, and 18 bases had no gene match. The CDR3 runs 21 residues. Germline CDR1 is KGHSH and CDR2 is LQKENI. CDR3 amino acids: CASSPKSRDRGQAIIQETQYF. For the CDR3, the DNA is TGTGCCAGCTCACCGAAGTCCCGGGACAGGGGGCAAGCTATAATCCAAGAGACCCAGTACTTC.

The chain couples TRBV11-2 to TRBJ2-2; D gene unclear. Per the germline V gene, CDR1 is SGHAT and CDR2 is FQNNGV. Trimming cost V 5 bases and J 4 bases, with 2 bases left between them. The CDR3 extends over 11 amino acids. The chain's CDR3 is CASSTTGELFF. As DNA, the CDR3 is TGTGCCAGCAGCACCACCGGGGAGCTGTTTTTT.

This rearrangement joins TRBV29-1 to TRBJ2-7; 10 bases map to TRBD2. The CDR3 has 16 residues. V lost 5 bases to trimming and J lost 4 bases; unmatched junction nucleotides: 14. Germline-derived CDR1 and CDR2 are SQVTM and ANQGSEA. The CDR3 region has the DNA TGCAGCGTTAACCTTCCTCTAGCGGGAGCAAGGTACGAGCAGTACTTC. This gives the protein CSVNLPLAGARYEQYF.

This chain connects TRBV5-1 to TRBJ2-1; D possibly matches TRBD1 or TRBD2 (5 bases each). CDR1 SGHRS and CDR2 YFSETQ come from the germline V gene. V was pared by 6 bases and J by 2 bases, with 12 bases between. The CDR3 sequence is 14 residues long. DNA for the CDR3: TGCGCCAGCACGGGGCAGAGAACCTACAATGAGCAGTTCTTC. It is translated as CASTGQRTYNEQFF. Full variable domain (missing parts from reference TRBV5-1 and TRBJ2-1): KAGVTQTPRYLIKTRGQQVTLSCSPISGHRSVSWYQQTPGQGLQFLFEYFSETQRNKGNFPGRFSGRQFSNSRSEMNVSTLELGDSALYLCASTGQRTYNEQFFGPGTRLTVL.

This clonotype was counted at least ten times. This chain connects TRBV10-1 to TRBJ2-7; D not certain. The ends were cut back, 5 bases at V and 4 bases at J, with 12 bases in the middle. Per germline, CDR1 WNHNN and CDR2 SYGVQD (reference sequence). The CDR3 consists of 13 residues. The CDR3 region is CASSFGRGYEQYF. CDR3 bases: TGCGCCAGCAGTTTCGGCCGTGGGTACGAGCAGTACTTC.

The sample holds many counts of this clonotype. This chain uses TRBV5-1 with TRBJ1-3, with D perhaps TRBD1 (5 bases). V lost 1 base, J lost 4 bases, and 6 bases lay in between. Germline V lookup: CDR1 SGHRS, CDR2 YFSETQ. The CDR3 contains 13 residues. The CDR3 DNA sequence: TGCGCCAGCAGCTTGTCAGGGGGAAACACCATATATTTT. Translating it yields CASSLSGGNTIYF.

This clonotype was detected ten times or more. The chain links TRBV5-1 to TRBJ2-2, with TRBD1 as a possible D gene (6 bases). The germline gives CDR1 SGHRS, CDR2 YFSETQ. This CDR3 comprises 18 residues. V gave up 4 bases and J gave up 1 base, with 20 bases separating them. CDR3 residues: CASSRTWIGGQNTGELFF. CDR3 bases: TGCGCCAGCAGCCGAACCTGGATTGGGGGCCAGAACACCGGGGAGCTGTTTTTT.

This clonotype was recorded at least ten times. The gene calls are TRBV6-5 and TRBJ2-7, with a weak D call TRBD1 (5 bases). The CDR3 consists of 14 residues. Between the trimmed V and J ends, which lost 5 bases and 3 bases, there was a span of 14 bases. From germline, CDR1 is MNHEY and CDR2 SVGAGI. The CDR3 coding sequence is TGTGCCAGCAGTAGAAGACAGAGCATCTACGAGCAGTACTTC. Translation: CASSRRQSIYEQYF.

This clonotype was found a few times. This chain connects TRBV28 to TRBJ1-2, with 8 bases lining up with TRBD1. The CDR3 runs 14 residues. V gave up 4 bases and J gave up 8 bases; unmatched junction bases: 9. From germline, CDR1 is MDHEN and CDR2 SYDVKM. As DNA, the CDR3 is TGTGCCAGCAGTTCCCGGACAGGGACTAGAGGCTACACCTTC. Translating it yields CASSSRTGTRGYTF.

This chain uses TRBV20-1 with TRBJ2-3; 8 bases are a match to TRBD1. The CDR3 length is 15 residues. CDR1 is DFQATT, CDR2 SNEGSKA, per germline (reference sequence). J gave up 4 bases and V 3 bases, and 9 bases lay outside the gene matches. CDR3 amino acids: CSASPGTGFPDTQYF. CDR3 coding DNA: TGCAGTGCTAGCCCCGGGACAGGCTTTCCAGATACGCAGTATTTT.